The 30 T cell receptor beta chains presented below share a single source sample, sequenced in a study of beta chain features in type 1 diabetes. Since all of the isolated RNA was reverse transcribed, expressed TCRB transcripts were what got sequenced. Clones were read by immunoSEQ multiplex PCR, and TCRdb kept only the in-frame ones, dropping some. The sample consists of around 150,000 clones, over 7.5% of them appearing once. The sequenced sample consisted of central memory CD4+ T cells from blood. Every receptor here comes from a man aged 18 to 29 in good health.

The chain recombines TRBV30 with TRBJ1-6; 10 positions match TRBD1. Germline CDR1 is GTSNPN and CDR2 is SVGIG (reference sequence). This CDR3 spans 14 amino acids. The V segment lost 3 bases and the J segment 11 bases; nucleotides outside the gene matches: 7. The CDR3 reads CAWSRDRGNPPLHF. Written as DNA, the CDR3 is TGTGCCTGGAGCCGGGACAGGGGAAATCCACCCCTCCACTTT.

This clone was counted many times. The CDR3 DNA follows: TGCGCCAGCAGCCAGACAGGAATTCAGTACTTC. The encoded protein is CASSQTGIQYF. This rearrangement joins TRBV4-1 to TRBJ2-4; possible D gene TRBD1, 6 bases. The CDR3 is made up of 11 amino acids. Germline values: CDR1 MGHRA, CDR2 YSYEKL. The V and J ends lost 3 bases and 10 bases respectively, with 7 bases between them.

The rearrangement uses TRBV18 and TRBJ2-5, with TRBD2 identical over 7 bases. The germline gives CDR1 KGHSH, CDR2 LQKENI. This CDR3 has 15 residues. The V segment lost 3 bases and the J segment 1 base; nucleotides outside the gene matches: 5. The CDR3 protein is CASSPLADSQETQYF. DNA of the CDR3: TGTGCCAGCTCACCTCTAGCGGACTCCCAAGAGACCCAGTACTTC.

This clone was observed at least ten times. The chain has TRBV9 and TRBJ2-1; D might be TRBD2 (6 bases). V was trimmed by 2 bases and J by 4 bases, leaving 13 bases between them. Germline loops: CDR1 SGDLS, CDR2 YYNGEE. This CDR3 region has 15 residues. This CDR3 reads CASSVTGTVYNEQFF. CDR3 nucleotide sequence: TGTGCCAGCAGCGTGACCGGGACTGTATACAATGAGCAGTTCTTC.

This clone came up a few times. The chain recombines TRBV4-3 with TRBJ2-1; 11 bases fit TRBD1. CDR1 is LGHNA and CDR2 is YSLEER in the germline V gene. The V gene end was trimmed by 2 bases and the J gene end by 9 bases; junction bases not matched to a gene: 9. This CDR3 region has 16 residues. The CDR3 nucleotides read TGCGCCAGCAGCCAAAATGCGGGGACAGGGGGTTTTGAGCAGTTCTTC. It yields the protein CASSQNAGTGGFEQFF.

This clone was found a few times. The chain couples TRBV10-3 to TRBJ2-5; possibly TRBD1 for D (5 bases). The CDR3 consists of 14 residues. Germline loops: CDR1 ENHRY, CDR2 SYGVKD. V shed 3 bases and J shed 3 bases, with 11 bases lying between them. CDR3 sequence: CAISDSPGKETQYF. The CDR3 DNA reads TGTGCCATCAGTGATTCCCCAGGGAAAGAGACCCAGTACTTC.

This clone was counted a few times. The V gene is TRBV7-2, the J gene TRBJ2-7, with D possibly being TRBD2 (5 bases). Germline CDR1 and CDR2: SGHTA and FQGNSA. The germline V and J ends were trimmed by 2 bases and 3 bases, with 14 bases remaining between them. The CDR3 loop spans 15 amino acids. As DNA, the CDR3 is TGTGCCAGCAGCTTAAGCCCCGAGGGCCGCTACGAGCAGTACTTC. Translating gives CASSLSPEGRYEQYF.

The chain has TRBV11-3 and TRBJ2-3, with a tentative D call TRBD2 (6 bases). Trimming shortened V by 4 bases and J by 4 bases, and 18 bases separated the two germline ends. The CDR3 is 16 amino acids. The germline CDR1 and CDR2 sequences are SGHNT and YENEEA. The CDR3 coding sequence is TGTGCCAGCAGCTCTCGGGGTGGGGAGGAGCCAGATACGCAGTATTTT. Amino acid sequence: CASSSRGGEEPDTQYF.

This clone was found many times. This chain's CDR3 is CSVERGYGYTF. In nucleotides, the CDR3 is TGCAGCGTCGAAAGGGGCTATGGCTACACCTTC. V is TRBV29-1 and J is TRBJ1-2; a weak D match, TRBD1 (5 bases). The CDR3 is 11 residues long. Trimming removed 6 bases at V and 4 bases at J, with 9 bases between. The germline V gene has CDR1 SQVTM and CDR2 ANQGSEA.

The chain is built from TRBV2 and TRBJ2-1; no firm D call. This CDR3 is 15 amino acids long. CDR1 SNHLY and CDR2 FYNNEI come from the germline V gene. V lost 6 bases, J lost 2 bases, and 14 bases lay in between. The CDR3 nucleotides are TGTGCCAGCAGGGAAAGTAGCTTCCCCTACAATGAGCAGTTCTTC. The encoded protein is CASRESSFPYNEQFF.

The chain is built from TRBV21-1 and TRBJ1-5. TRBV21-1 is reported as a pseudogene. The CDR3 covers 17 residues. The CDR3 sequence is CASSKVGSGYSNQPQHF. The CDR3 DNA reads TGTGCCAGCAGCAAAGTTGGCTCGGGGTATAGCAATCAGCCCCAGCATTTT.

This clone turned up a few times. CDR3 in DNA: TGTGCCAGCAGCTATGGACAGGGGGTTGGCATTCAGTACTTC. It yields the protein CASSYGQGVGIQYF. The gene calls are TRBV5-8 and TRBJ2-4; 10 positions agree with TRBD1. CDR3 length: 14 residues. The germline V gene has CDR1 SGHTS and CDR2 YDEGEE. V was clipped by 3 bases and J by 9 bases; unmatched bases: 6.

The chain is built from TRBV18 and TRBJ1-5; D is unresolved. Trimming shortened V by 3 bases and J by 5 bases, and 8 bases separated the two germline ends. There are 13 residues in the CDR3. Germline values: CDR1 KGHSH, CDR2 LQKENI. The CDR3 reads CASSPQADQPQHF. The CDR3 coding sequence is TGTGCCAGCTCACCTCAAGCTGATCAGCCCCAGCATTTT.

The chain uses TRBV28 and TRBJ1-2, with 7 bases identical to TRBD1. The germline CDR1 and CDR2 sequences are MDHEN and SYDVKM. The CDR3 is 13 amino acids. Trimming at V came to 5 bases and at J to 8 bases, leaving 8 bases not matched to a gene. The CDR3 DNA follows: TGTGCCAGCAGTCGCGACAGGGTGAGGGGCTACACCTTC. Its protein product is CASSRDRVRGYTF.

About this clone itself: Other DNA variants within this sample encode the same CDR3. The CDR3 DNA reads TGTGCCAGCAGCTTAGGGTCTGGCGAAAAACTGTTTTTT. Protein sequence: CASSLGSGEKLFF. The chain recombines TRBV7-2 with TRBJ1-4; D unclear. There are 13 residues in the CDR3. Germline V gives CDR1 SGHTA, CDR2 FQGNSA. The germline V and J ends were trimmed by 1 base and 8 bases, with 8 bases remaining between them.

The CDR3 is CASSLGAYNEQFF. The CDR3 coding sequence is TGTGCCAGCAGCTTAGGGGCGTACAATGAGCAGTTCTTC. The V call is TRBV7-2, the J call TRBJ2-1; D remains ambiguous. The V end was cut by 1 base, the J end by 4 bases, with 5 bases between. The germline CDR1 and CDR2 sequences are SGHTA and FQGNSA. The CDR3 has 13 amino acids.

This clone appeared a few times. V and J are TRBV7-3 and TRBJ2-1; D remains ambiguous. Germline V CDR1 and CDR2: SGHTA, FQGTGA. The CDR3 is 15 amino acids. Trimming stripped 4 bases from V and 1 base from J, with 11 bases between. The CDR3 sequence: CASSYDTGSYNEQFF. CDR3 coding DNA: TGTGCCAGCAGCTACGACACCGGTTCCTACAATGAGCAGTTCTTC. The entire variable domain, with the rest obtained from reference TRBV7-3 and TRBJ2-1, is as follows: GAGVSQTPSNKVTEKGKYVELRCDPISGHTALYWYRQSLGQGPEFLIYFQGTGAADDSGLPNDRFFAVRPEGSVSTLKIQRTERGDSAVYLCASSYDTGSYNEQFFGPGTRLTVL.

V usage is TRBV4-3 and J usage is TRBJ2-1; 10 bases are shared with TRBD2. The CDR3 sequence is 16 residues long. Losses at the gene ends were 0 bases for V and 7 bases for J; bases not matched to a gene: 6. CDR1 and CDR2 from the germline V gene are LGHNA and YSLEER. The CDR3 DNA reads as TGCGCCAGCAGCCAAGATCTAGCGGGAGCTTATAATGAGCAGTTCTTC. Translated: CASSQDLAGAYNEQFF.

This clone showed up just a few times. This rearrangement joins TRBV5-1 to TRBJ2-2, with D hard to call. The CDR3 has 16 amino acids. The germline CDR1 and CDR2 sequences are SGHRS and YFSETQ. Trimming stripped 3 bases from V and 0 bases from J, with 12 bases between. CDR3 region: CASSSQIRANTGELFF. The CDR3 DNA reads as TGCGCCAGCAGCTCGCAGATTCGGGCGAACACCGGGGAGCTGTTTTTT.

The rearrangement links TRBV30 to TRBJ1-5; 9 nucleotides align to TRBD1. V trimming: 5 bases; J trimming: 0 bases; junction bases outside the gene matches: 5. CDR1 is GTSNPN, CDR2 SVGIG, per germline (reference sequence). The CDR3 contains 15 residues. For the CDR3, the DNA is TGTGCCTGGGATCCGGGACAGGGTAGCAATCAGCCCCAGCATTTT. This encodes CAWDPGQGSNQPQHF.

V and J are TRBV2 and TRBJ1-5, with a weak D call TRBD1 (6 bases). The ends were cut back, 6 bases at V and 5 bases at J, with 14 bases in the middle. CDR3 length equals 14 residues. The germline CDR1 and CDR2 sequences are SNHLY and FYNNEI. CDR3 sequence: CASSQGGSDQPQHF. CDR3 nucleotide sequence: TGTGCCAGCAGCCAAGGGGGTAGTGATCAGCCCCAGCATTTT.

This chain joins TRBV5-6 and TRBJ1-5; D perhaps matches TRBD1 (5 bases). Trimming stripped 1 base from V and 4 bases from J, with 12 bases between. The CDR3 extends over 15 amino acids. Germline V CDR1 and CDR2: SGHDT, YYEEEE. As DNA, the CDR3 is TGTGCCAGCAGCTTGAGGTCAGGGATTAATCAGCCCCAGCATTTT. It codes for CASSLRSGINQPQHF.

CDR3 sequence: CAISDFGETQYF. The CDR3 DNA reads TGTGCCATCAGTGACTTCGGAGAGACCCAGTACTTC. The rearrangement joins TRBV10-3 to TRBJ2-5; D is ambiguous. The V end lost 3 bases, the J end lost 4 bases, and 6 bases lay between the germline ends. CDR1 and CDR2 from the germline V gene are ENHRY and SYGVKD. CDR3 size: 12 residues.

This clone has only a few counts. V usage is TRBV9 and J usage is TRBJ2-3, with TRBD2 identical over 9 bases. J lost 5 bases, V lost 4 bases, and 14 bases had no gene match. Per germline, CDR1 SGDLS and CDR2 YYNGEE. The CDR3 loop spans 17 amino acids. This CDR3 reads CASSPPRGGGAGDTQYF. CDR3 nucleotides: TGTGCCAGCAGCCCCCCGCGAGGCGGGGGGGCCGGAGATACGCAGTATTTT. The full variable domain, its missing parts supplied by reference TRBV9 and TRBJ2-3, is DSGVTQTPKHLITATGQRVTLRCSPRSGDLSVYWYQQSLDQGLQFLIQYYNGEERAKGNILERFSAQQFPDLHSELNLSSLELGDSALYFCASSPPRGGGAGDTQYFGPGTRLTVL.

This clone turned up a few times. This chain uses TRBV6-1 with TRBJ2-5; 7 nucleotides match TRBD1. This CDR3 is 13 amino acids long. Germline V lookup: CDR1 MNHNS, CDR2 SASEGT. Germline trimming cut 7 bases from V and 4 bases from J; bases unmatched to any gene: 6. CDR3 in DNA: TGTGCCAGCACCTTCGACAGGGTAGAGACCCAGTACTTC. Protein product: CASTFDRVETQYF.

The V and J genes are TRBV4-3 and TRBJ2-7; perhaps TRBD2 as D (6 bases). The end of the DNA is better explained by TRBJ2-5, so the J call may be wrong. This CDR3 contains 14 residues. CDR1 is LGHNA and CDR2 is YSLEER in the germline V gene. CDR3 nucleotide sequence: TGCGCCAGCAGCCAAGTGGGGGGAAAGGAGACCCAGTACTTC. Translation gives CASSQVGGKETQYF.

This clone was recorded a few times. The chain uses TRBV30 and TRBJ1-3; D remains ambiguous. The CDR3 totals 12 residues. CDR1 and CDR2 from the germline V gene are GTSNPN and SVGIG (reference sequence). Trimming removed 2 bases at V and 7 bases at J, with 9 bases between. The chain's CDR3 is CAWSLPRNTIYF. The CDR3 DNA follows: TGTGCCTGGAGTCTCCCACGGAACACCATATATTTT.

This clone occurred many times. The chain couples TRBV9 to TRBJ1-1; 11 nucleotides agree with TRBD1. CDR1 is SGDLS and CDR2 is YYNGEE in the germline V gene. The CDR3 sequence is 19 residues long. The ends lost 0 bases at V and 3 bases at J; junction bases unmatched: 13. CDR3: CASSVAAGTGGSKDTEAFF. The CDR3 DNA sequence: TGTGCCAGCAGCGTAGCGGCTGGGACAGGGGGTAGCAAGGACACTGAAGCTTTCTTT. The variable domain in full, with the rest retrieved from reference TRBV9 and TRBJ1-1, is DSGVTQTPKHLITATGQRVTLRCSPRSGDLSVYWYQQSLDQGLQFLIQYYNGEERAKGNILERFSAQQFPDLHSELNLSSLELGDSALYFCASSVAAGTGGSKDTEAFFGQGTRLTVV.

This clone was observed a handful of times. J is TRBJ2-6 and V is TRBV4-3, with D uncertain. The CDR3 has 15 residues. Between the trimmed V and J ends, which lost 0 bases and 7 bases, there was a span of 10 bases. Germline V gene lookup returns CDR1 LGHNA and CDR2 YSLEER. CDR3 loop: CASSQEPGFANVLTF. CDR3 sequence (DNA): TGCGCCAGCAGCCAAGAGCCCGGGTTTGCCAACGTCCTGACTTTC.

This clone has only a few counts. This chain joins TRBV2 and TRBJ1-1, with 7 bases matching TRBD1. The CDR3 runs 14 residues. From germline, CDR1 is SNHLY and CDR2 FYNNEI. V lost 4 bases and J lost 1; bases outside the gene matches: 3. CDR3 loop: CASSVRTGNTEAFF. CDR3 sequence (DNA): TGTGCCAGCAGTGTTAGGACAGGGAACACTGAAGCTTTCTTT. The full variable domain, completed using reference TRBV2 and TRBJ1-1, is EPEVTQTPSHQVTQMGQEVILRCVPISNHLYFYWYRQILGQKVEFLVSFYNNEISEKSEIFDDQFSVERPDGSNFTLKIRSTKLEDSAMYFCASSVRTGNTEAFFGQGTRLTVV.